This T cell receptor (beta chain) was retrieved from a study of blood T cell repertoires in COVID-19 (dated by TCRdb to about 2020). Some background on the complete study: The collaborator samples originated in the United States, Italy and Spain and spanned the acute and convalescent phases of COVID-19. The material from the prospective study consisted of cDNA or gDNA derived from T cells, B-cell-depleted T cells, or PBMCs. Deeply sampled blood TCRbeta repertoires from subjects exposed to, actively infected with, or recovered from COVID-19 were included in the dataset. A freely available public database, intended as a resource for researchers studying the immune response to SARS-CoV-2, is where the repertoires were released. The samples were drawn from the first 160 participants of the ongoing ImmuneRACE study and from more than 1,000 subjects provided by 6 global collaborators. The sample metadata nearly always contained a de-identified subject ID, COVID-19 status, age in years and sex. HLA class I and class II types, where available, came from metadata supplied by the sample provider rather than from assay-based typing. Results and caveats for the whole study, not just this receptor: Clinical and demographic metadata were provided uncurated, with the amount varying by source and participant.

Trimming accounts for 1 base at V and 4 bases at J, while the number of junction bases matched to no gene is 6. Via the germline V gene (reference sequence), CDR1 is LNHDA and CDR2 SQIVND. There are 16 amino acids in the CDR3, from cysteine to phenylalanine inclusive. The DNA shown is the 48-base CDR3, in frame from base 1. A remark on this clone: Its antigen has not been determined. No much larger clonotype is one base removed from it; base qualities were not supplied.

TCRbeta CDR3 regions were amplified from genomic DNA using the immunoSEQ Assay, a bias-controlled multiplex PCR. As for how the authors treated the data: Within the assay, amplification of reference gene primers was used to estimate how many nucleated cells each sample contained. To quantify the absolute abundance of each unique TCRbeta CDR3 rearrangement, sequence reads were collapsed and filtered. For each sample, productive Simpson clonality was calculated as the square root of Simpson's diversity index across productive rearrangements. TCRdb took this table from immuneACCESS and kept in-frame rearrangements with V and J called. Such tables lack part of the clones; where checked against another copy, unresolved V genes explain under half of the gap, and the rest is unexplained. The V and J calls and clone size were taken over from that table, and D and trimming were inferred from the DNA. The sample table lists 90,000 to 100,000 clones, more than 70% of them with a count of one. The top ten clones comprise 2.7% of the sample.

At one collaborating source in Seattle, patients were enrolled during active infection and were followed longitudinally through the course of disease. Collaborating institutions collected whole blood in K2EDTA tubes following their own protocols. For TCRbeta analysis, collaborator samples were shipped as frozen whole blood, as isolated PBMCs, or as DNA extracted from either sample type. The rearranged segments are TRBV19 and TRBJ2-5, and 10 bases in between align with TRBD2. The sequence was obtained from a man in his fifties or sixties with COVID-19, enrolled during active disease. The sequencing input was peripheral blood. The CDR3 is CASSIGGAGGRETQYF. Here is the DNA: TGTGCCAGTAGTATAGGAGGAGCGGGGGGGCGAGAGACCCAGTACTTC.